The TCR beta chain under discussion was sequenced for a study of early T cells in non-severe SARS-CoV-2 infection. Across the whole study: Chains were not paired, and sequencing was done on bulk RNA from unsorted whole blood. Study outcomes and limitations: A preference for anti-spike CD8 responses marked VDJdb matching, which missed private and CD4 specificities.

This clonotype was seen only a few times. Its antigen is unknown. In the library, individual cDNA molecules carried attached unique molecular identifiers. In TCRdb, the 5' RACE reads were re-called with MiXCR into one record per CDR3 protein. The sample shows some 60,000 distinct CDR3 sequences, roughly 12% of them seen only once. With 5 bases removed from V and 4 bases from J, the gap between germline ends came to 12 bases. This CDR3 has 14 residues. CDR1 SGHTA and CDR2 FQGNSA come from the germline V gene. The sample was whole blood, taken at baseline. This chain connects TRBV7-2 to TRBJ2-1; a weak D match, TRBD2 (6 bases). This TCR was sampled from an adult who was a healthcare worker with PCR-confirmed SARS-CoV-2 infection or an uninfected control (not recorded which). CDR3 nucleotide sequence: TGTGCCAGCAGCCAGACCGGGACTTACAATGAGCAGTTCTTC. This sequence encodes CASSQTGTYNEQFF.